This T cell receptor (beta chain) was identified during a study of T cells in Graves' hyperthyroidism and ophthalmopathy. Across the whole study: Peripheral blood draws took place at initial diagnosis, ahead of any treatment.

This clonotype has ten or more counts. Its target is unknown. Diagnoses rested on clinical symptoms, serum thyroxine and TRAb, thyroid ultrasound and orbital computed tomography. Regions amplified from RNA transcripts were the TCR beta CDR3 regions. Primed by the HTBI set, a first-round RT-PCR was run on the TCR CDR3. TCRdb re-called the multiplex PCR reads with MiXCR, one entry per CDR3 protein. The data contain 450,000 to 600,000 distinct CDR3 sequences, approximately 14% of them singletons. Study-wide results and caveats: Separation of ophthalmopathy from stable hyperthyroidism was achieved by a 13 V-J model.

This TCR was recovered from a woman aged 40-49 years with Graves' hyperthyroidism. The sample taken for sequencing was blood.

CDR3 DNA sequence: TGTGCCAGCGGTGTGGGCGGGAATGAGCAGTTCTTC. Translated: CASGVGGNEQFF. The chain links TRBV2 to TRBJ2-1, with D perhaps TRBD2 (5 bases). The CDR3 covers 12 residues. Germline assignment: CDR1 SNHLY and CDR2 FYNNEI. V was trimmed by 8 bases and J by 7 bases, leaving 12 bases between them. Complete variable domain (other parts from reference TRBV2 and TRBJ2-1): EPEVTQTPSHQVTQMGQEVILRCVPISNHLYFYWYRQILGQKVEFLVSFYNNEISEKSEIFDDQFSVERPDGSNFTLKIRSTKLEDSAMYFCASGVGGNEQFFGPGTRLTVL.